The T cell receptor beta chain under discussion was sequenced for a study of blood T cell repertoires in COVID-19. The protocol was immunoSEQ multiplex PCR, while the TCRdb copy is restricted to in-frame clones and leaves out a portion. The sample lists about 360,000 clones, around 87% occurring once. V shed 3 bases and J 6 bases; nucleotides not matched to a gene: 11. The CDR3 is made up of 16 amino acids. Germline V gene data show CDR1 as DFQATT and CDR2 as SNEGSKA (reference sequence). The chain uses TRBV20-1 and TRBJ1-6; 7 bases align to TRBD1. The sequence was obtained from a human donor in a cohort sampled during active COVID-19. Sequences were obtained from peripheral blood. The CDR3 sequence: CSASSYPGQLNSPLHF. The CDR3 region has the DNA TGCAGTGCTAGTAGCTATCCGGGACAGCTTAATTCACCCCTCCACTTT.